Listed below are T cell receptor beta chains from one sample, sequenced in a study of Graves' ophthalmopathy and Graves' hyperthyroidism. TCRdb re-called the multiplex PCR reads through MiXCR, storing one row per CDR3 protein. This table holds around 520,000 distinct CDR3 sequences, 35% to 40% found once. Sequencing used peripheral blood or thyroid tissue (not recorded which). Receptors were obtained from an adult man with Graves' hyperthyroidism. Each CDR3 is given with its conserved first and last residue. A D gene is named only where the DNA matches it firmly. Size values are once, few and many counts, or a class for expanded clones, and some rows have none.

cdr3_nt: TGCAGTGCTAGTATCGACAGAACCTATGGCTACACCTTC
cdr3_aa: CSASIDRTYGYTF
clone_size: .
j_call: TRBJ1-2
v_call: TRBV20-1
d_call: .

cdr3_nt: TGCAGTGCTACTACGACAGGGGGAGGCCAGCCCCAGTACTTC
cdr3_aa: CSATTTGGGQPQYF
clone_size: .
j_call: TRBJ2-5
v_call: TRBV29-1
d_call: TRBD1

cdr3_nt: TGTGCCAGCAGCCCTCTTCGGGGGGTAACCGGGGAGCAGTACTTC
cdr3_aa: CASSPLRGVTGEQYF
clone_size: .
j_call: TRBJ2-7
v_call: TRBV7-6
d_call: TRBD2

cdr3_nt: TGTGCCAGCAGCGTATCAGGCTACTCGGGGCAGTACTTC
cdr3_aa: CASSVSGYSGQYF
clone_size: many
j_call: TRBJ2-7
v_call: TRBV9
d_call: .

cdr3_nt: TGCAGCGTTGGACAGTTAACGAACACCGGGGGCGAAAAACTGTTTTTT
cdr3_aa: CSVGQLTNTGGEKLFF
clone_size: .
j_call: TRBJ1-4
v_call: TRBV29-1
d_call: .

cdr3_nt: TGTGCCAGCAGTGTACGGGGAGGACTGAACACTGAAGCTTTCTTT
cdr3_aa: CASSVRGGLNTEAFF
clone_size: once
j_call: TRBJ1-1
v_call: TRBV2
d_call: .

cdr3_nt: TGTGCCAGCAGTGTAGGGGCTAGCGGGGTCGATGAGCAGTTCTTC
cdr3_aa: CASSVGASGVDEQFF
clone_size: .
j_call: TRBJ2-1
v_call: TRBV2
d_call: TRBD2

cdr3_nt: TGTGCCACCAGTGATACAGCGGGGGGGCCGAGGAATGAGCAGTTTTTT
cdr3_aa: CATSDTAGGPRNEQFF
clone_size: once
j_call: TRBJ2-2
v_call: TRBV24-1
d_call: TRBD2

cdr3_nt: TGCAGCACAGTGCGTGAGACCCAGTACTTC
cdr3_aa: CSTVRETQYF
clone_size: many
j_call: TRBJ2-5
v_call: TRBV20-1
d_call: .

cdr3_nt: TGTGCCAGCAGCTCCGACAGGGGGCAAGAGACCCAGTACTTC
cdr3_aa: CASSSDRGQETQYF
clone_size: many
j_call: TRBJ2-5
v_call: TRBV12-3/TRBV12-4
d_call: TRBD1

cdr3_nt: TGCGCCAGCAGTGGAGGGCAGGGGGCTGGAAACACCATATATTTT
cdr3_aa: CASSGGQGAGNTIYF
clone_size: many
j_call: TRBJ1-3
v_call: TRBV10-2
d_call: TRBD1

cdr3_nt: TGTGCCAGCAGCTTCGCAGGGCAGTCTGGAAACACCATATATTTT
cdr3_aa: CASSFAGQSGNTIYF
clone_size: few
j_call: TRBJ1-3
v_call: TRBV7-3
d_call: .

cdr3_nt: TGTGCCATCAGTGGGCCCACTAGCGGGAGAATCCACAATGAGCAGTTCTTC
cdr3_aa: CAISGPTSGRIHNEQFF
clone_size: .
j_call: TRBJ2-1
v_call: TRBV10-3
d_call: TRBD2

cdr3_nt: TGTGCCAGCAGCGTTGAATTAGGGGGCGGTTACGAGCAGTACTTC
cdr3_aa: CASSVELGGGYEQYF
clone_size: .
j_call: TRBJ2-7
v_call: TRBV5-4
d_call: TRBD1

cdr3_nt: TGTGCCAGCAGCTTGACGGGACAGGAAAAACTGTTTTTT
cdr3_aa: CASSLTGQEKLFF
clone_size: .
j_call: TRBJ1-4
v_call: TRBV7-8
d_call: TRBD1

cdr3_nt: TGTGCCAGCAGCTTCCGGGACGGGGGCATCACTGAAGCTTTCTTT
cdr3_aa: CASSFRDGGITEAFF
clone_size: .
j_call: TRBJ1-1
v_call: TRBV7-9
d_call: .

cdr3_nt: TGTGCCACCAGTGATCCGGGACTCATCCAAGATACGCAGTATTTT
cdr3_aa: CATSDPGLIQDTQYF
clone_size: many
j_call: TRBJ2-3
v_call: TRBV24-1
d_call: .

cdr3_nt: TGTGCCAGCAGCTTAGGTATGGGGGGCGACAATCAGCCCCAGCATTTT
cdr3_aa: CASSLGMGGDNQPQHF
clone_size: many
j_call: TRBJ1-5
v_call: TRBV7-9
d_call: .

cdr3_nt: TGTGCCAGCACCCGGGAGGCGGGCGGCCCCACAGATACGCAGTATTTT
cdr3_aa: CASTREAGGPTDTQYF
clone_size: .
j_call: TRBJ2-3
v_call: TRBV7-2
d_call: TRBD2

cdr3_nt: TGTGCCAGCAGTGAAGCGAACAGGCTCCAGCATTTT
cdr3_aa: CASSEANRLQHF
clone_size: few
j_call: TRBJ1-5
v_call: TRBV2
d_call: .

cdr3_nt: TGCAGCGTGAAAGGGTGGGGAGAGACCCAGTACTTC
cdr3_aa: CSVKGWGETQYF
clone_size: .
j_call: TRBJ2-5
v_call: TRBV29-1
d_call: .

cdr3_nt: TGTGCCAGCAGTGAAGCAGCAGATGGCGGGGAGCTGTTTTTT
cdr3_aa: CASSEAADGGELFF
clone_size: many
j_call: TRBJ2-2
v_call: TRBV2
d_call: .